Reported below is one T cell receptor (beta chain). The antigen is not known. This sample was taken from a study of T-cell reconstitution after alpha-beta-depleted transplantation in children. Using unique molecular identifiers, the investigators prepared the TCRbeta library. TCRdb passed the PCR reads through MiXCR, listing each CDR3 protein once. This table has about 900,000 distinct CDR3 sequences, less than 30% appearing once. Study outcomes and limitations: It was surviving recipient T cells and thymic progenitors that gave some patients high TCRbeta diversity at day 60. T-cell counts and diversity at one year post-transplant came mainly from newly produced T cells. It was reported that alpha-beta T cells came from several hundred expanded graft clones (about two months after transplant).

Germline-derived CDR1 and CDR2 are DFQATT and SNEGSKA (reference sequence). V was pared by 2 bases and J by 0 bases, with 8 bases between. This CDR3 region has 14 residues. This TCR was recovered from a boy under three years old who had a stem cell transplant for SCID, so the T cells may come from the graft donor. The sample in question was PBMCs, mostly from graft donor cells, obtained 360 days after TCRalphabeta/CD19-depleted stem cell transplant. The rearrangement uses TRBV20-1 and TRBJ2-1; D unclear. For the CDR3, the DNA is TGCAGTGCTAGATGGTCTAGCTCCTACAATGAGCAGTTCTTC. Its protein is CSARWSSSYNEQFF.